Listed here is a single T cell receptor beta chain. Its cognate antigen has yet to be identified. The sample holds no much larger clone one base away, and base qualities are not on file. As encoded in the germline V gene, CDR1 is MDHEN while CDR2 is SYDVKM. Inclusive of the bounding cysteine and phenylalanine, the CDR3 is 17 residues long. Only the CDR3 DNA stays, 51 bases, in frame from base 1. V gives up 3 bases and J gives up 4 bases, and the segment between their germline ends measures 18 bases. Healthy HIV-negative adults with no recently reported acute infections or vaccinations were included as donors. Only Caucasian adults living in Nashville, Tennessee, USA were represented among the donors. Magnetic negative selection was used to enrich CD4+ T cells, after which naive cells were positively selected on CD45RA and the negative fraction became the memory subset. Blood was collected by leukapheresis, and PBMCs were isolated by Ficoll-Histopaque density gradient centrifugation and then cryopreserved in liquid nitrogen vapor phase. Analytical flow cytometry was used to check the purity and quantity of each magnetically sorted T cell population. Each sorted fraction had its genomic DNA isolated and then quantified by UV absorbance on a Nanodrop 2000c.

The record originates from a study of shared clonotypes between healthy human individuals (dated by TCRdb to about 2020). In the study overall: The cohort comprised two women and a few men aged 18 to 49 years. Leukapheresis yielded between about 0.94 and 9.5 billion PBMCs per donor. To increase sequencing depth and limit assay-specific biases, TCR repertoire library preparation and sequencing were carried out by different laboratories using diverse techniques. Per donor, three plates each were used for CD4 naive and CD4 memory, two for CD8 naive, and one for CD8 memory. To estimate repertoire size and how much clonotype sharing occurs between individuals, the study deeply sequenced the blood TCR repertoires of several healthy adults.

What the research found in general, with its limitations: Pairwise subsampling indicated that sequencing depth was expected to affect the degree of clonotype sharing among donors. The genetic and exposure-history diversity represented was limited by the small number of donors. Compared with non-shared clonotypes, clonotypes shared by all four sorted-subset donors had higher generation probabilities. When a handful of donors were compared, the shared fraction of clonotypes was about 5.5% for naive CD4, around 4% for naive CD8, 2% to 2.5% for memory CD4, and roughly 0.4% for memory CD8. Naive subsets generally had larger estimated clonotype richness than memory subsets. Incomplete sequencing was indicated by rarefaction of sorted-subset datasets, despite the large sequencing depth. Sampling was limited to blood, and TCR repertoires in tissue likely differ from TCR repertoires in blood.

TCR CDR3 regions were amplified from genomic DNA by multiplex PCR using the deep immunoSEQ assay. Extracted genomic DNA from each cell subset was spread evenly across all wells of several immunoSEQ 96-well plates, with each plate serving as a replicate. Each replicate PCR for sorted subsets received around 200 ng genomic DNA, equal to tens of thousands of T cell genomes. Purified libraries were quantified with a Qubit 3.0 fluorometer, sized on a Bioanalyzer 2100, and re-quantified with the KAPA Library Quantification kit. A separate single-read 150-cycle Illumina NextSeq 550 flow cell was used to sequence each immunoSEQ 96-well plate. Concerning the study's data processing: Because only junctional sequences without quality scores were contained in the immunoSEQ output, filtering matching that applied to full-length reads could not be performed. Sequences were annotated with PyIR, a Python wrapper for IgBLAST v1.9, and V/J genes and CDR3 were assigned using IMGT germline references. Reads with weak V/J assignments (E-value above 1e-6), missing CDR3, stop codons, out-of-frame junctions, or ambiguous translated residues were removed. V3J clonotypes were defined by identical inferred V gene, J gene, and CDR3 amino acid sequence. Percentage overlap between repertoires was calculated by dividing the number of shared unique clonotypes by the size of the smaller repertoire. Richness of each repertoire was evaluated using RTK rarefaction, the Chao1 estimator, and Recon v2.1 estimates of unobserved clonotypes. Generation probabilities were computed with OLGA for all TCRbeta clonotypes obtained by the gDNA method from a few donors. Not all clones reach the TCRdb copy of this immuneACCESS table, which keeps in-frame sequences only. Checked studies attribute under half of the gap to unresolved V genes and leave the rest unexplained. For V, J and clone size, that table is used; D and trimming come from the DNA. For this sample there are approximately 2,000,000 clones; around 90% appear just once. The top ten hold 0.37% of the sample.

The receptor was derived from a young man in good health. Some clones in this sample may be carry-over from other donors' samples. The sequence links TRBV28 to TRBJ2-2; TRBD2 is a possible D gene, resting on 6 matching bases. The source material was naive CD4+ T cells from PBMCs. The sample's cell subset or site, from its label and the paper: CD45RA+ positively selected. The nucleotides are TGTGCCAGCAGTTTCGGTATGGGGGGTCGGAGCACCGGGGAGCTGTTTTTT. Its product reads: CASSFGMGGRSTGELFF. Where the CDR3 stops, the reference TRBV28 and TRBJ2-2 genes take over; the full variable domain is DVKVTQSSRYLVKRTGEKVFLECVQDMDHENMFWYRQDPGLGLRLIYFSYDVKMKEKGDIPEGYSVSREKKERFSLILESASTNQTSMYLCASSFGMGGRSTGELFFGEGSRLTVL.